The clone carrying this TCR beta chain was recorded only once. The entry originates in a study of OX40 agonist ivuxolimab in advanced cancers. This CDR3 is 12 amino acids long. The germline V gene encodes CDR1 MDHEN and CDR2 SYDVKM. The V gene lost 4 bases and the J gene lost 11 bases, with 12 bases spanning the gap. The timepoints at which blood was sampled were baseline, cycle 4 day 1, and cycle 7 day 1. TCRdb keeps only in-frame clones here, not all; method: immunoSEQ multiplex PCR. The sample includes approximately 35,000 clones, 74% of them seen just once. The sequencing used CD4+ or CD8+ T cells sorted from blood, collected in a trial of the OX40 agonist ivuxolimab. This sequence originates from an adult with an advanced solid tumor such as melanoma, head and neck, liver or kidney cancer. This chain connects TRBV28 to TRBJ2-4; D unclear. CDR3 sequence: CASSSPQLLQYF. CDR3 sequence (DNA): TGTGCCAGCAGTTCCCCCCAGTTGCTTCAGTACTTC.